The 30 T cell receptor beta chains reported below all come from one sample, sequenced in a study of blood T cell repertoires in COVID-19. Assay: immunoSEQ multiplex PCR; the TCRdb copy retains only in-frame clones and omits some. The sample has some 90,000 clones, about 80% seen once; the top ten hold under 13%. The sequenced sample consisted of peripheral blood. The receptors derive from a man between 65 and 85 years old with active or convalescent COVID-19.

The chain couples TRBV18 to TRBJ1-3; 8 bases align to TRBD1. With V trimmed by 5 bases and J by 0 bases, 6 bases remained unmatched. The CDR3 covers 16 residues. The germline V gene encodes CDR1 KGHSH and CDR2 LQKENI. The CDR3 loop reads CASSSTGGDSGNTIYF. CDR3 bases: TGTGCCAGCTCAAGCACAGGGGGAGACTCTGGAAACACCATATATTTT.

J is TRBJ1-5 and V is TRBV5-6, with 7 positions matching TRBD1. Germline V gene data show CDR1 as SGHDT and CDR2 as YYEEEE. CDR3 length: 16 residues. The V gene end was trimmed by 4 bases and the J gene end by 2 bases; junction bases not matched to a gene: 9. CDR3 sequence (DNA): TGTGCCAGCAGCCTACTCAGGGGGTCCGGCAATCAGCCCCAGCATTTT. This encodes CASSLLRGSGNQPQHF.

This chain links TRBV6-5 with TRBJ1-4; D is possibly TRBD1 (5 bases). The CDR3 length is 14 residues. Trimming left V 6 bases short and J 8 bases short, with 16 bases between. CDR1 is MNHEY, CDR2 SVGAGI, per germline. The CDR3 DNA follows: TGTGCCAGCAGACCTACCCAAAACAGGGAAAAACTGTTTTTT. This gives the protein CASRPTQNREKLFF.

In regard to this clone: The germline gene is not matched at one end of the junction; a read error may be the cause. The V and J genes are TRBV7-7 and TRBJ2-5, with D maybe TRBD2 (5 bases). CDR3 length: 13 residues. Per the germline V gene, CDR1 is SSHAT and CDR2 is FNYEAQ (reference sequence). CDR3 DNA: TGTGCTAGCAGCTCTGGACTGAAAGAGACCCAGTACTTC. This translates into CASSSGLKETQYF.

The chain's CDR3 is CASRWSSVPYNEQFF. The CDR3 region has the DNA TGCGCCAGCCGCTGGTCTAGCGTCCCCTACAATGAGCAGTTCTTC. The chain uses TRBV5-1 and TRBJ2-1; D perhaps matches TRBD2 (6 bases). CDR1 SGHRS and CDR2 YFSETQ come from the germline V gene. The V gene lost 7 bases and the J gene lost 2 bases, with 16 bases spanning the gap. The CDR3 length is 15 residues.

The rearrangement joins TRBV14 to TRBJ1-2; D unresolved. The CDR3 loop spans 15 amino acids. Germline CDR1 SGHDN, CDR2 FVKESK. The V end was cut by 0 bases, the J end by 4 bases, with 12 bases between. DNA for the CDR3: TGTGCCAGCAGCCAAGATCGGGAGCAAGCCTATGGCTACACCTTC. Amino acid sequence: CASSQDREQAYGYTF.

Comments on this clone: At one end, the junction sequence differs from germline, possibly due to a read error. J is TRBJ2-7 and V is TRBV7-7; D not resolved. Germline CDR1 is SSHAT and CDR2 is FNYEAQ (reference sequence). The CDR3 is made up of 13 amino acids. The CDR3 sequence is CASSLVPGYEQYF. As DNA, the CDR3 is TGTGCTAGCAGCTTAGTACCGGGCTACGAGCAGTACTTC.

In this sample, this clone turned up once. V usage is TRBV9 and J usage is TRBJ2-7; 14 nucleotides agree with TRBD2. The germline V gene encodes CDR1 SGDLS and CDR2 YYNGEE. The CDR3 sequence is 16 residues long. With 4 bases clipped from V and 4 bases from J, the junction kept 7 bases outside the gene matches. CDR3 in DNA: TGTGCCAGCAGCAAGACTAGCGGGGGGGCAAGGTACGAGCAGTACTTC. Translating it yields CASSKTSGGARYEQYF.

The V gene is TRBV27, the J gene TRBJ1-1, with a weak D call TRBD1 (5 bases). Between the trimmed V and J ends, which lost 7 bases and 2 bases, there was a span of 17 bases. Germline V CDR1 and CDR2: MNHEY, SMNVEV (reference sequence). The CDR3 consists of 15 residues. In DNA, the CDR3 is TGTGCCAGCACCCCTGCCCGGGGGGTCAACACTGAAGCTTTCTTT. Its translation is CASTPARGVNTEAFF.

The CDR3 reads CASSLLASGNEQFF. The CDR3 DNA follows: TGTGCCAGCAGCTTGTTGGCTAGCGGGAATGAGCAGTTCTTC. The chain is built from TRBV5-4 and TRBJ2-1, with 8 bases that match TRBD2. Trimming removed 1 base from V and 7 bases from J; junction bases left unmatched: 4. CDR1 is SGHNT, CDR2 YYREEE, per germline (reference sequence). This CDR3 is 14 amino acids long.

This clone was detected only a few times. This chain connects TRBV5-1 to TRBJ2-7, with TRBD1 identical over 7 bases. Germline CDR1 reads SGHRS; CDR2 reads YFSETQ. The CDR3 is 15 amino acids. V shed 4 bases, J shed 3 bases, and the junction held 10 bases outside the gene matches. The CDR3 region is CASSVDRVGFYEQYF. The CDR3 bases are TGCGCCAGCAGCGTCGACAGGGTGGGATTCTACGAGCAGTACTTC.

This rearrangement joins TRBV15 to TRBJ2-1, with 9 positions matching TRBD1. With V trimmed by 3 bases and J by 7 bases, 13 bases remained unmatched. The germline CDR1 and CDR2 sequences are LNHNV and YYDKDF (reference sequence). CDR3 length equals 17 residues. The CDR3 coding sequence is TGTGCCACCAGCAGCCTAGCCGGGACAGGGAAAAAAAATGAGCAGTTCTTC. As protein: CATSSLAGTGKKNEQFF.

The V gene is TRBV11-3, the J gene TRBJ2-7; 10 bases align to TRBD2. There are 14 residues in the CDR3. J lost 2 bases, V lost 3 bases, and 1 base had no gene match. In germline, CDR1 is SGHNT, CDR2 YENEEA. The CDR3, as DNA: TGTGCCAGCAGCTTTAGCGGGGGGACCTACGAGCAGTACTTC. Its protein is CASSFSGGTYEQYF.

The chain is built from TRBV7-2 and TRBJ1-2, with D tentatively TRBD1 (6 bases). The CDR3 consists of 15 residues. Between the trimmed V and J ends, which lost 5 bases and 2 bases, there was a span of 15 bases. CDR1 SGHTA and CDR2 FQGNSA come from the germline V gene. CDR3 protein: CASSPSHDRNYGYTF. CDR3 DNA: TGTGCCAGCAGCCCATCCCACGACAGGAACTATGGCTACACCTTC.

This sequence joins TRBV2 and TRBJ2-5; 7 bases match TRBD2. V trimming: 7 bases; J trimming: 7 bases; junction bases outside the gene matches: 9. The V gene's germline CDR1 is SNHLY and CDR2 FYNNEI. The CDR3 is 13 amino acids. In DNA form, the CDR3 reads TGTGCCAGCACCGAAAACGGGGAGGGGACCCAGTACTTC. It yields the protein CASTENGEGTQYF.

This clone was counted a single time. The chain joins TRBV10-3 to TRBJ2-7; TRBD1 is a possible D gene (5 bases). Per germline, CDR1 ENHRY and CDR2 SYGVKD. V was cut by 6 bases and J by 3 bases, with 6 bases left in between. The CDR3 consists of 11 residues. The CDR3 sequence: CAIRDNYEQYF. The CDR3 DNA sequence: TGTGCCATCAGGGACAACTACGAGCAGTACTTC.

This chain uses TRBV7-8 with TRBJ1-1, with 7 bases aligning to TRBD1. Trimming cost V 3 bases and J 0 bases; bases outside gene matches: 7. Germline assignment: CDR1 SGHVS and CDR2 FQNEAQ. The CDR3 runs to 16 residues. The CDR3 here is CASSLGQPGVNTEAFF. The CDR3 region has the DNA TGTGCCAGCAGCTTGGGACAGCCTGGAGTGAACACTGAAGCTTTCTTT. Full variable domain (outside the CDR3, taken from reference TRBV7-8 and TRBJ1-1): GAGVSQSPRYKVAKRGQDVALRCDPISGHVSLFWYQQALGQGPEFLTYFQNEAQLDKSGLPSDRFFAERPEGSVSTLKIQRTQQEDSAVYLCASSLGQPGVNTEAFFGQGTRLTVV.

V gene TRBV12-3 or TRBV12-4 combines with J gene TRBJ2-7; no reliable D call. The CDR3 is 12 amino acids. The ends were cut back, 3 bases at V and 0 bases at J, with 3 bases in the middle. In nucleotides, the CDR3 is TGTGCCAGCAGTTTTTACTCCTACGAGCAGTACTTC. It yields the protein CASSFYSYEQYF.

The chain joins TRBV12-3 or TRBV12-4 to TRBJ1-1, with D uncertain. Trimming took off 5 bases at V and 5 bases at J, with 6 bases between the two ends. This CDR3 is 11 amino acids long. CDR3 sequence (DNA): TGTGCCAGCAGTGGCCGTACTGAAGCTTTCTTT. It translates to CASSGRTEAFF.

The V call is TRBV6-6, the J call TRBJ2-5, with 13 bases aligning to TRBD2. Trimming took 5 bases from V and 5 from J; bases not matched to a gene: 5. CDR3 length: 15 residues. Looked up from germline, CDR1 is MNHNY and CDR2 is SVGAGI (reference sequence). CDR3 sequence reads: CASSGGTSGKETQYF. The DNA for the CDR3 is TGTGCCAGCAGTGGGGGGACTAGCGGGAAGGAGACCCAGTACTTC.

CDR3: CAASSPGRYGYTF. The CDR3, as DNA: TGTGCCGCCAGTTCTCCAGGGCGGTATGGCTACACCTTC. The chain recombines TRBV10-3 with TRBJ1-2, with D possibly being TRBD1 (5 bases). Germline-derived CDR1 and CDR2 are ENHRY and SYGVKD. The CDR3 covers 13 residues. V lost 11 bases and J lost 5, with 18 bases in between.

The chain carries TRBV4-1 and TRBJ2-5; D is perhaps TRBD2 (5 bases). Per germline, CDR1 MGHRA and CDR2 YSYEKL. The V end was cut by 1 base, the J end by 2 bases, with 11 bases between. The CDR3 has 15 amino acids. As DNA, the CDR3 is TGCGCCAGCAGCCAAGGGCGGGTATCACAAGAGACCCAGTACTTC. Protein: CASSQGRVSQETQYF.

Concerning this clone: With a much larger clone just one base away, this may be a read error. The chain's CDR3 is CASSPVGAGELFF. CDR3 in DNA: TGTGCCAGCAGCCCCGTCGGGGCCGGGGAGCTGTTTTTT. The chain carries TRBV7-2 and TRBJ2-2, with a weak D call TRBD2 (5 bases). CDR1 and CDR2 (germline): SGHTA, FQGNSA. The CDR3 length is 13 residues. The V end was cut by 5 bases, the J end by 6 bases, with 10 bases between.

The chain carries TRBV9 and TRBJ1-1, with D uncertain. The CDR3 extends over 13 amino acids. Trimming took 3 bases from V and 5 from J, leaving 11 bases between them. The germline V gene has CDR1 SGDLS and CDR2 YYNGEE. The CDR3 bases are TGTGCCAGCAGCGCCTCAGAGGGAACTGAAGCTTTCTTT. Its translation: CASSASEGTEAFF. Using reference TRBV9 and TRBJ1-1 for the parts outside the CDR3, the full variable domain is DSGVTQTPKHLITATGQRVTLRCSPRSGDLSVYWYQQSLDQGLQFLIQYYNGEERAKGNILERFSAQQFPDLHSELNLSSLELGDSALYFCASSASEGTEAFFGQGTRLTVV.

This chain joins TRBV6-5 and TRBJ2-5, with 9 nucleotides matching TRBD1. Trimming cost V 2 bases and J 7 bases; bases outside gene matches: 5. Germline V gene sequence: CDR1 MNHEY, CDR2 SVGAGI. The CDR3 runs to 14 residues. The CDR3 loop reads CASSYRTGEGTQYF. Here the CDR3 DNA reads TGTGCCAGCAGTTACCGGACAGGGGAGGGGACCCAGTACTTC.

The chain is built from TRBV4-1 and TRBJ1-1; weak D call: TRBD1 (6 bases). V was clipped by 2 bases and J by 0 bases, with 19 bases between them. The CDR3 runs to 18 residues. Germline lookup yields CDR1 MGHRA and CDR2 YSYEKL. CDR3 amino acids: CASSQSPRQAPMNTEAFF. Here the CDR3 DNA reads TGCGCCAGCAGCCAATCTCCTCGACAGGCACCGATGAACACTGAAGCTTTCTTT.

In DNA form, the CDR3 reads TGTGCCAGCAGCGCCGGGACAGCGACTGAAGCTTTCTTT. Protein: CASSAGTATEAFF. The chain couples TRBV7-9 to TRBJ1-1, with 7 bases aligning to TRBD1. This CDR3 spans 13 amino acids. Germline V gene sequence: CDR1 SEHNR, CDR2 FQNEAQ (reference sequence). Germline trimming cut 5 bases from V and 5 bases from J; bases unmatched to any gene: 5.

The chain links TRBV11-2 to TRBJ2-1; 7 bases align to TRBD1. The CDR3 has 12 residues. V lost 1 base, J lost 16 bases, and 7 bases stayed unmatched. CDR1 is SGHAT and CDR2 is FQNNGV in the germline V gene. The CDR3 loop is CASSLGGTDPFF. As DNA, the CDR3 is TGTGCCAGCAGCTTAGGGGGGACAGACCCATTCTTC.

The chain joins TRBV5-4 to TRBJ2-5; TRBD2 matches at 8 bases. Per the germline V gene, CDR1 is SGHNT and CDR2 is YYREEE (reference sequence). The J segment lost 3 bases and the V segment lost 0 bases, leaving 1 base of the junction unmatched. This CDR3 has 14 amino acids. The CDR3 is CASSLVSGEETQYF. The DNA for the CDR3 is TGTGCCAGCAGCTTGGTTAGCGGGGAAGAGACCCAGTACTTC.

The V and J genes are TRBV11-3 and TRBJ2-3, with D perhaps matching TRBD1 (5 bases). V was pared by 3 bases and J by 0 bases, with 10 bases between. Germline V gives CDR1 SGHNT, CDR2 YENEEA. CDR3 length: 15 amino acids. This CDR3 is CASSFGQTSTDTQYF. DNA for the CDR3: TGTGCCAGCAGCTTTGGACAAACTAGCACAGATACGCAGTATTTT. Full variable domain (missing parts from reference TRBV11-3 and TRBJ2-3): EAGVVQSPRYKIIEKKQPVAFWCNPISGHNTLYWYLQNLGQGPELLIRYENEEAVDDSQLPKDRFSAERLKGVDSTLKIQPAELGDSAVYLCASSFGQTSTDTQYFGPGTRLTVL.